The clone carrying this T cell receptor beta chain was found a few times. What it recognizes is unknown. The data stem from a study of beta chain features in type 1 diabetes. Study-level results: Naive, central memory and Treg TCRB repertoires appeared more alike in patients than in healthy donors. People with Type 1 diabetes carried modestly yet significantly shorter TCRB CDR3s in all four CD4+ subsets.

Isolation of CD4+ naive, central memory, regulatory and stem cell-like memory cells was achieved by sorting via CD45RO/CCR7/CD25/CD127/CD95/CD27. What was sequenced were expressed TCRB transcripts, since all of the isolated RNA had been reverse transcribed. Here immunoSEQ multiplex PCR was the method, and the copy in TCRdb shows in-frame clones only, minus some. This table holds 300,000 to 450,000 clones, around a tenth found once. The CDR3 runs to 16 residues. In germline, CDR1 is MGHDK, CDR2 SYGVNS. The junction had 8 bases not matched to a gene; V was cut back by 5 bases and J by 0 bases. The chain is built from TRBV25-1 and TRBJ1-1, with 8 bases identical to TRBD1. Specimen: central memory CD4+ T cells from blood. The source of this sequence is a man in his thirties or forties with type 1 diabetes. The CDR3 loop is CASSPGQGVLNTEAFF. CDR3 bases: TGTGCCAGCAGTCCAGGACAGGGAGTATTGAACACTGAAGCTTTCTTT.